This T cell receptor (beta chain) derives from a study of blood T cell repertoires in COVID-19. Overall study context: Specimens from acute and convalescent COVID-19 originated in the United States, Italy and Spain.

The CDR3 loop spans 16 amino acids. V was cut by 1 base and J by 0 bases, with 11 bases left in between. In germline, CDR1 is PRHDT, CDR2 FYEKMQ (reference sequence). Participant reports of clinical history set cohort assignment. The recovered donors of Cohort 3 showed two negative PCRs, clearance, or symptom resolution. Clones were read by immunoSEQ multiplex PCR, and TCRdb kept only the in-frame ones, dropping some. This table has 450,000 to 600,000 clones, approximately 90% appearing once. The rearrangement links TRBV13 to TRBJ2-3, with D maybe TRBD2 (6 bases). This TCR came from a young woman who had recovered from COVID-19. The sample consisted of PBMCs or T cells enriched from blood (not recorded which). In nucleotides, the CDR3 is TGTGCCAGCAGCTTAGATCGCGGGGTTAGCACAGATACGCAGTATTTT. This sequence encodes CASSLDRGVSTDTQYF.